This T cell receptor (beta chain) was found in a study of T cell responses to AZD1222 COVID-19 vaccine. General observations from the study: White British donors predominated, females outnumbered males, and clonal diversity was possibly underestimated. Across spike, vaccine-associated CD4 TCRs were found, dominant at 160-218 and 743-854. Variant regions that are unmutated are reportedly the target of nearly half of spike-specific TCRs. Scientists sampled the repertoires only once the peak T cell response had passed.

Concerning this clone itself: What it binds is not known.

Clones were sequenced by immunoSEQ multiplex PCR, and TCRdb holds only the in-frame ones, with some missing. Of roughly 150,000 clones in the sample, over 75% are singletons; the top ten hold 1.5% to 2%. The specimen comprised peripheral blood, sampled on day 0 of AZD1222 vaccination. This TCR was recovered from an adult in good health.

This CDR3 reads CASSLGSGSYEQYF. The CDR3 DNA is TGTGCCAGCAGCTTAGGTAGCGGGAGCTACGAGCAGTACTTC. The chain employs TRBV11-1 and TRBJ2-7; 9 bases map to TRBD2. V lost 1 base, J lost 3 bases, and 1 base stayed unmatched. This CDR3 has 14 amino acids. Germline V CDR1 and CDR2: SGHAT, FQDESV (reference sequence).